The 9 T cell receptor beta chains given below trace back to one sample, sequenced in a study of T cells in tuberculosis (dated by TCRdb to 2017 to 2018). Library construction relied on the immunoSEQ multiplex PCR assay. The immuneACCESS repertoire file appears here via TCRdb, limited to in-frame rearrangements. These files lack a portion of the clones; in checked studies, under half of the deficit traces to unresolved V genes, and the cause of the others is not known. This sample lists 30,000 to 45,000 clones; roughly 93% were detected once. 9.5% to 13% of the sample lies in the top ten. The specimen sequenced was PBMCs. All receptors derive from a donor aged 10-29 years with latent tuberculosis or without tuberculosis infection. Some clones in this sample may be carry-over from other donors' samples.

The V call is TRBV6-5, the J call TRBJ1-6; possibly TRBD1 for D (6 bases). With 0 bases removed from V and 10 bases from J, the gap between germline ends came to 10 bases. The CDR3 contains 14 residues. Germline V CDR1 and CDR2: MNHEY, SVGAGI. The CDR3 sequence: CASSYSAGESPLHF. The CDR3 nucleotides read TGTGCCAGCAGTTACTCTGCAGGGGAATCACCCCTCCACTTT.

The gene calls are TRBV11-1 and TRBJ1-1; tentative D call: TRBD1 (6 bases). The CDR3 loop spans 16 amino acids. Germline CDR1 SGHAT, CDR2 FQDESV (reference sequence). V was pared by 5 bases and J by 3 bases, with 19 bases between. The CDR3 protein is CASSNIPGQRYTEAFF. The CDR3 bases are TGTGCCAGCAGCAACATCCCCGGACAGAGGTACACTGAAGCTTTCTTT.

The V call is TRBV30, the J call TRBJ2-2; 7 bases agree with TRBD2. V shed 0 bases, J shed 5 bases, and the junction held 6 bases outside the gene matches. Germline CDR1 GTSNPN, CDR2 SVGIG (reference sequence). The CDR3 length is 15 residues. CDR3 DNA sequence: TGTGCCTGGAGTGTACTCGCGGGGGAAACCGGGGAGCTGTTTTTT. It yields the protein CAWSVLAGETGELFF.

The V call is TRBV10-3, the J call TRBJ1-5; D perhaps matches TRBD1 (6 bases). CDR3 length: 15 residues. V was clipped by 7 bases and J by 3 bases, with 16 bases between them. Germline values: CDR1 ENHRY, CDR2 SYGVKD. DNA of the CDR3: TGTGCCATCAATGACCCCGGACAGTTCAATCAGCCCCAGCATTTT. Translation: CAINDPGQFNQPQHF.

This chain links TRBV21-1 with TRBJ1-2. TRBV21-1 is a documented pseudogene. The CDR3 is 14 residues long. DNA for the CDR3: TGTGCCAGCAGCAATCTGGGGGGGACCTATGGCTACACCTTC. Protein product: CASSNLGGTYGYTF.

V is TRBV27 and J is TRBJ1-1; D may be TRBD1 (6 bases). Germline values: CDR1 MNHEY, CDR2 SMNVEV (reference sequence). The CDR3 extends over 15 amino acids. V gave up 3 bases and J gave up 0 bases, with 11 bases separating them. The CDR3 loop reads CASSFLTGMNTEAFF. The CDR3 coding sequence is TGTGCCAGCAGTTTCTTAACAGGGATGAACACTGAAGCTTTCTTT.

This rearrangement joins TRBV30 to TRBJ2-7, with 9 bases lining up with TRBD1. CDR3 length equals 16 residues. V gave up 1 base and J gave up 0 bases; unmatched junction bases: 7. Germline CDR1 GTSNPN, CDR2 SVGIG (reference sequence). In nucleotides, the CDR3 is TGTGCCTGGAGTGGGATAGACAGGGGGAGCTCCTACGAGCAGTACTTC. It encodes CAWSGIDRGSSYEQYF. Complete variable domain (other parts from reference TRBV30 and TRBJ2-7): SQTIHQWPATLVQPVGSPLSLECTVEGTSNPNLYWYRQAAGRGLQLLFYSVGIGQISSEVPQNLSASRPQDRQFILSSKKLLLSDSGFYLCAWSGIDRGSSYEQYFGPGTRLTVT.

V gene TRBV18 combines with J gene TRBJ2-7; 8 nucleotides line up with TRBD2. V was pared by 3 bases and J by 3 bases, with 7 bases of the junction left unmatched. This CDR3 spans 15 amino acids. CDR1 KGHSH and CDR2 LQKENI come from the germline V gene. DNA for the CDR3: TGTGCCAGCTCACCCCTCGGGCGGGGGGACTACGAGCAGTACTTC. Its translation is CASSPLGRGDYEQYF.

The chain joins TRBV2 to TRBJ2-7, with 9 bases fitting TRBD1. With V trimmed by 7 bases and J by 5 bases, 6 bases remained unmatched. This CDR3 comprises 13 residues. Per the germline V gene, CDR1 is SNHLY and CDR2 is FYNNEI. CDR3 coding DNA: TGTGCCAGCAAGGGGACAGGGAAGGACGAGCAGTACGTC. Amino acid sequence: CASKGTGKDEQYV.